This T cell receptor (beta chain) appears in the sequencing data of a study of HIV-infected patients and healthy controls. The wider study: The CD4:CD8 ratio increased slightly in early therapy, but CD8 counts showed no consistent change. The study's findings and limits: Significant mean usage differences between HIV-infected patients and controls involved eight alpha and eight beta V genes. MAIT alpha-chain CDR3s were frequent in healthy controls, depleted in HIV+.

All unsorted peripheral T cells were captured because whole blood was used without fractionation. Germline loops: CDR1 SGHRS, CDR2 YFSETQ. Trimming left V 1 base short and J 0 bases short, with 9 bases between. This CDR3 has 15 amino acids. Reverse transcription used 500 to 550 ng RNA and constant-region primers for alpha and beta. Alpha and beta chain libraries were made separately by chain-specific third strand synthesis with multiplexing indices. All rearrangements within a chain used one primer pair; cDNA molecules carried barcodes. TCRdb re-analysed the 5' RACE reads in MiXCR, keeping a single row per CDR3 protein. The repertoire consists of 7,000 to 8,500 distinct CDR3 sequences, with 7% to 9% occurring once and the leading ten covering roughly a tenth. The sample holds a few counts of this clonotype. Antigen: not known.

The TCR comes from an adult with HIV infection. J is TRBJ2-3 and V is TRBV5-1; D uncertain. The sample consisted of blood, taken before antiretroviral therapy. DNA of the CDR3: TGCGCCAGCAGCTTGTCGGGCGGAAGCACAGATACGCAGTATTTT. It encodes CASSLSGGSTDTQYF.